One and the same sample provided the 19 T cell receptor beta chains below, sequenced in a study of cytomegalovirus exposure and HLA in healthy donors. Primers: 60 Vbeta forward and 13 Jbeta reverse. Here immunoSEQ multiplex PCR was the method, and the copy in TCRdb shows in-frame clones only, minus some. This table holds about 100,000 clones, 65% to 80% found once. Sequencing input: PBMCs. The receptors stem from a woman aged 40 to 50 in good health and CMV-seronegative.

The chain recombines TRBV5-1 with TRBJ2-3, with TRBD1 matching over 9 bases. CDR1 and CDR2 (germline): SGHRS, YFSETQ. J lost 6 bases, V lost 9 bases, and 11 bases had no gene match. The CDR3 runs to 14 residues. The CDR3 region has the DNA TGCGCCACCCAATGGACAGGGGCCGGGGATACGCAGTATTTT. Protein: CATQWTGAGDTQYF.

The CDR3 coding sequence is TGTGCCTGGAGTGTGAGGAGTATGAACACTGAAGCTTTCTTT. It yields the protein CAWSVRSMNTEAFF. The chain combines TRBV30 with TRBJ1-1; D call uncertain. CDR1 and CDR2 from the germline V gene are GTSNPN and SVGIG (reference sequence). Deletions cut 0 bases from V and 0 bases from J, with 8 bases between. This CDR3 has 14 amino acids.

This chain links TRBV6-1 with TRBJ2-7, with 11 bases that match TRBD2. This CDR3 contains 16 residues. CDR1 and CDR2 (germline): MNHNS, SASEGT. With V trimmed by 3 bases and J by 4 bases, 8 bases remained unmatched. The CDR3 DNA reads TGTGCCAGCAGTGAGGTAGCGGGAGGGCCTGGGTACGAGCAGTACTTC. Its protein product is CASSEVAGGPGYEQYF.

Of note for this clone: The junction does not match germline at one end; this may be a read error. The chain is built from TRBV11-3 and TRBJ2-1; D unresolved. The CDR3 extends over 16 amino acids. Per the germline V gene, CDR1 is SGHNT and CDR2 is YENEEA. The CDR3 spells CASSSYSGSSYNGQFF. CDR3 bases: TGTGCCAGCAGCTCCTACTCGGGTAGCTCCTACAATGGGCAGTTCTTC.

The chain has TRBV5-4 and TRBJ2-3; no firm D call. This CDR3 comprises 15 residues. Germline V gene lookup returns CDR1 SGHNT and CDR2 YYREEE (reference sequence). The V gene lost 4 bases and the J gene lost 1 base, with 13 bases spanning the gap. The chain's CDR3 is CASSPESARTDTQYF. CDR3 sequence (DNA): TGTGCCAGCAGCCCAGAAAGCGCCCGCACAGATACGCAGTATTTT.

The chain has TRBV2 and TRBJ2-3, with TRBD2 matching 11 bases. This CDR3 comprises 15 residues. The V gene's germline CDR1 is SNHLY and CDR2 FYNNEI. With 7 bases clipped from V and 1 base from J, the junction kept 4 bases outside the gene matches. The CDR3 nucleotides read TGTGCCAGCAAAGGTAGCGGGGGGGGCACAGATACGCAGTATTTT. Translating it yields CASKGSGGGTDTQYF.

The chain has TRBV28 and TRBJ2-1; D not resolved. This CDR3 contains 12 residues. Trimming took 3 bases from V and 15 from J, leaving 15 bases between them. CDR1 is MDHEN and CDR2 is SYDVKM in the germline V gene. CDR3 in DNA: TGTGCCAGCAGTTTCAGGCTTCAAACCCGGTTCTTC. This gives the protein CASSFRLQTRFF.

The chain combines TRBV6-1 with TRBJ2-5, with TRBD1 matching 9 bases. J gave up 4 bases and V 1 base, and 7 bases lay outside the gene matches. The germline gives CDR1 MNHNS, CDR2 SASEGT. The CDR3 extends over 16 amino acids. This CDR3 is CASSEERDRAPETQYF. CDR3 DNA: TGTGCCAGCAGTGAAGAGAGGGACAGGGCCCCAGAGACCCAGTACTTC.

For this clone: A junction end diverges from the germline sequence, so it may reflect a read error. The V call is TRBV7-9, the J call TRBJ1-3; D is undetermined. The CDR3 is made up of 14 amino acids. The germline CDR1 and CDR2 sequences are SEHNR and FQNEAQ (reference sequence). CDR3 residues: CSSSLTFSGNTIYF. The CDR3 bases are TGTTCCAGCAGCTTAACATTCTCTGGAAACACCATATATTTT.

The chain employs TRBV7-8 and TRBJ2-1, with 8 bases identical to TRBD1. V lost 3 bases to trimming and J lost 9 bases; unmatched junction nucleotides: 7. The CDR3 is 14 amino acids. Germline lookup yields CDR1 SGHVS and CDR2 FQNEAQ. The CDR3, as DNA: TGTGCCAGCAGCTTGGGACAGGTTGGTGGTGAGCAGTTCTTC. This translates into CASSLGQVGGEQFF.

The chain combines TRBV15 with TRBJ2-2; D is undetermined. The length of the CDR3 is 12 residues. The germline gives CDR1 LNHNV, CDR2 YYDKDF (reference sequence). Trimming took 5 bases from V and 4 from J, leaving 5 bases between them. The CDR3 loop is CATSQATGELFF. Written as DNA, the CDR3 is TGTGCCACCAGCCAGGCCACCGGGGAGCTGTTTTTT.

Only one count was recorded for this clone. V and J are TRBV2 and TRBJ2-7; 7 nucleotides match TRBD1. Trimming at V came to 5 bases and at J to 0 bases, leaving 10 bases not matched to a gene. CDR3 length equals 16 residues. Germline loops: CDR1 SNHLY, CDR2 FYNNEI. CDR3 in amino acids: CASSLTGLISSYEQYF. The CDR3 coding sequence is TGTGCCAGCAGTTTGACAGGGCTGATAAGCTCCTACGAGCAGTACTTC.

The V gene is TRBV19, the J gene TRBJ2-7; weak D call: TRBD1 (6 bases). Trimming removed 6 bases from V and 2 bases from J, with 14 bases in between. Germline CDR1 and CDR2: LNHDA and SQIVND (reference sequence). This CDR3 comprises 14 residues. The CDR3 sequence is CASRHRAGPYEQYF. The CDR3 DNA is TGTGCCAGTAGGCACAGGGCAGGGCCCTACGAGCAGTACTTC. Full variable domain (rest looked up from reference TRBV19 and TRBJ2-7): DGGITQSPKYLFRKEGQNVTLSCEQNLNHDAMYWYRQDPGQGLRLIYYSQIVNDFQKGDIAEGYSVSREKKESFPLTVTSAQKNPTAFYLCASRHRAGPYEQYFGPGTRLTVT.

The gene calls are TRBV15 and TRBJ1-2; D remains unclear. V lost 1 base and J lost 8, with 14 bases in between. The CDR3 covers 14 residues. Germline loops: CDR1 LNHNV, CDR2 YYDKDF (reference sequence). The CDR3: CATSRVRGVEGYTF. CDR3 in DNA: TGTGCCACCAGCAGAGTGAGAGGAGTAGAAGGCTACACCTTC.

The chain carries TRBV11-1 and TRBJ1-5; tentative D call: TRBD1 (5 bases). Germline lookup yields CDR1 SGHAT and CDR2 FQDESV (reference sequence). V was shortened by 5 bases and J by 6 bases, with 11 bases between the two germline ends. The CDR3 is made up of 13 amino acids. The DNA for the CDR3 is TGTGCCAGCAGCAGCAACGGGGGTCAGCCCCAGCATTTT. It codes for CASSSNGGQPQHF.

The V gene is TRBV5-5, the J gene TRBJ1-4, with TRBD1 identical over 7 bases. The CDR3 totals 18 residues. Germline V gene lookup returns CDR1 SGHKS and CDR2 YYEKEE (reference sequence). V gave up 10 bases and J gave up 5 bases; unmatched junction bases: 23. The CDR3 is CARPLEKQGEGLNEKLFF. CDR3 coding DNA: TGTGCCCGCCCCTTAGAGAAGCAGGGGGAAGGATTGAATGAAAAACTGTTTTTT.

The chain couples TRBV19 to TRBJ2-2; 11 bases align to TRBD2. The junction had 3 bases not matched to a gene; V was cut back by 9 bases and J by 3 bases. Germline values: CDR1 LNHDA, CDR2 SQIVND (reference sequence). The CDR3 sequence is 14 residues long. The CDR3 here is CASRGLADTGELFF. Written as DNA, the CDR3 is TGTGCCAGCAGGGGACTAGCGGACACCGGGGAGCTGTTTTTT.

The chain couples TRBV28 to TRBJ2-5; 8 positions match TRBD1. Germline assignment: CDR1 MDHEN and CDR2 SYDVKM. There are 19 residues in the CDR3. Trimming cost V 7 bases and J 2 bases; bases outside gene matches: 21. The CDR3 region is CASTLLPGQVVIEQETQYF. The CDR3 region has the DNA TGTGCCAGCACCCTACTCCCGGGACAGGTGGTTATTGAACAAGAGACCCAGTACTTC.

V is TRBV20-1 and J is TRBJ2-7, with D perhaps matching TRBD1 (5 bases). Germline CDR1 is DFQATT and CDR2 is SNEGSKA (reference sequence). V was pared by 3 bases and J by 5 bases, with 8 bases between. This CDR3 contains 11 residues. The CDR3 DNA is TGCAGTGCTAGGGACACCCACGAGCAGTACTTC. Amino acids: CSARDTHEQYF.